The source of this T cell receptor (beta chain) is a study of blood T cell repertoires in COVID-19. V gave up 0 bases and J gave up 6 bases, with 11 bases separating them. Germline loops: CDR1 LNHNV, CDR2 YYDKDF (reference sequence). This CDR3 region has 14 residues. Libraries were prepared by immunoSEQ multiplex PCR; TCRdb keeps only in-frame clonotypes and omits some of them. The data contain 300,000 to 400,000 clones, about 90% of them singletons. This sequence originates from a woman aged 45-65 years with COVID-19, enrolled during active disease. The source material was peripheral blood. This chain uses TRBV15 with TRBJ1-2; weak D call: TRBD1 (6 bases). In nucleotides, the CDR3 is TGTGCCACCAGCAGAGAGGGGGCGCCGGATGGCTACACCTTC. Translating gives CATSREGAPDGYTF.